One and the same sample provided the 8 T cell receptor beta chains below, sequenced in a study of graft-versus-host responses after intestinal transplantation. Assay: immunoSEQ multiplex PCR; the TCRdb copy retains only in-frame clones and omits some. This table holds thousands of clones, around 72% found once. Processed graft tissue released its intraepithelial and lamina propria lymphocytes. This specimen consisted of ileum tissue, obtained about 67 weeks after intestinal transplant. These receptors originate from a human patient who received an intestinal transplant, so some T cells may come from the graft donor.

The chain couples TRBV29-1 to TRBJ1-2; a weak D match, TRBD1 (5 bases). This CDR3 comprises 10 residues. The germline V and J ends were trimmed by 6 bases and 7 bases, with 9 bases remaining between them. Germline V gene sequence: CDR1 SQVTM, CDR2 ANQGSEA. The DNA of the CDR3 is TGCAGCGTGGGGACCCGTGGCTACACCTTC. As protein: CSVGTRGYTF.

Here the CDR3 DNA reads TGTGCCAGCAGTAACGGACAGGGGGTTTATGGCTACACCTTC. Translating it yields CASSNGQGVYGYTF. J is TRBJ1-2 and V is TRBV28, with TRBD1 matching over 10 bases. This CDR3 has 14 residues. V shed 5 bases and J 5 bases; nucleotides not matched to a gene: 5. Germline assignment: CDR1 MDHEN and CDR2 SYDVKM.

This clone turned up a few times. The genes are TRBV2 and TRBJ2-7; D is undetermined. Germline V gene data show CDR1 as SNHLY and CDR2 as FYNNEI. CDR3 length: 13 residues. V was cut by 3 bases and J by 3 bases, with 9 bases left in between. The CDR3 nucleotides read TGTGCCAGCAGTGAGTCGATTAGCTACGAGCAGTACTTC. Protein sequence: CASSESISYEQYF. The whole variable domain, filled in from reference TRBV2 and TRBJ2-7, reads EPEVTQTPSHQVTQMGQEVILRCVPISNHLYFYWYRQILGQKVEFLVSFYNNEISEKSEIFDDQFSVERPDGSNFTLKIRSTKLEDSAMYFCASSESISYEQYFGPGTRLTVT.

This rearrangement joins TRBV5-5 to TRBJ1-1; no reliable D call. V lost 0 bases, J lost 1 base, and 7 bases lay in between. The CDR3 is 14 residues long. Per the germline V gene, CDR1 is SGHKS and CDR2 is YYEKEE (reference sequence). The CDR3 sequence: CASSLEWGNTEAFF. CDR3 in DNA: TGTGCCAGCAGCTTGGAATGGGGGAACACTGAAGCTTTCTTT.

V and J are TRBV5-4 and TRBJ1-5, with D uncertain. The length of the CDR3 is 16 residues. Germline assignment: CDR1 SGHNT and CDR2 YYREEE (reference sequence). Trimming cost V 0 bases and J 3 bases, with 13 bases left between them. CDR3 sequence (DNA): TGTGCCAGCAGCTTGGGCCTTTCTTTAGACAATCAGCCCCAGCATTTT. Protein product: CASSLGLSLDNQPQHF.

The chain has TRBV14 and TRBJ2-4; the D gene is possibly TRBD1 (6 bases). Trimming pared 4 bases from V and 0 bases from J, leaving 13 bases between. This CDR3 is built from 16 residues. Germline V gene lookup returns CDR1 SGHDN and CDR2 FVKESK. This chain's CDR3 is CASSRTTGLAKNIQYF. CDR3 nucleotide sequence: TGTGCCAGCAGCCGGACAACAGGGCTAGCCAAAAACATTCAGTACTTC.

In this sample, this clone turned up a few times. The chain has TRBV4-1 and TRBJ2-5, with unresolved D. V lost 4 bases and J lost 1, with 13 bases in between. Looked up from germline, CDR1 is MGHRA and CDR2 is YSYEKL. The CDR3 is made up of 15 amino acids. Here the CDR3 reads CASSRRVTPQETQYF. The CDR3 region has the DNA TGCGCCAGCAGCCGCCGGGTGACCCCCCAAGAGACCCAGTACTTC.

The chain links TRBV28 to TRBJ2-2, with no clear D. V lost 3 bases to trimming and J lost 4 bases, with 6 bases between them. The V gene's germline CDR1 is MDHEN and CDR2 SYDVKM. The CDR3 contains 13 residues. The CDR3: CASSLGRTGELFF. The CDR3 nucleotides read TGTGCCAGCAGTTTGGGCCGCACCGGGGAGCTGTTTTTT.